This entry describes one T cell receptor beta chain. This record comes from a study of blood T cell repertoires in COVID-19. Study overall: Collection of acute and convalescent COVID-19 samples took place in the United States, Italy and Spain. PBMCs, B-cell-depleted T cells, or T cells were the source of the cDNA or gDNA that made up the material.

Original analysis: Using reference gene primer amplification, nucleated cell counts were estimated. The table came from immunoSEQ multiplex PCR; TCRdb's copy has only in-frame clones and leaves some out. Clone size and V and J calls were adopted from that table, with D and trimming inferred from the DNA. The table has over 100,000 clones, 80% to 90% seen once. V was cut by 5 bases and J by 2 bases, with 17 bases left in between. The germline gives CDR1 MDHEN, CDR2 SYDVKM. The CDR3 consists of 16 residues. The chain carries TRBV28 and TRBJ2-3; D possibly corresponds to TRBD2 (5 bases). The sequence derives from a human donor in a cohort sampled during active COVID-19. The material sequenced was peripheral blood. CDR3 in amino acids: CASSPPRAPATDTQYF. The CDR3 DNA reads TGTGCCAGCAGTCCCCCGCGGGCCCCGGCCACAGATACGCAGTATTTT.